A selection of T cell receptor beta chains follows, all from one sample in a study of vaccination and CD4 T cells after COVID-19. For these TCRs, the target antigens are not known. TCRdb reprocessed the PCR reads with MiXCR, giving one entry per CDR3 protein. The top ten clones hold 20% to 25% of a sample with about 23,000 distinct CDR3 sequences, around 64% of them seen once. Sequencing used CD4+ T cells from blood, cultured in vitro, obtained after SARS-CoV-2 vaccination. All receptors derive from a human donor who received a COVID-19 vaccine. CDR3s include the opening cysteine and the closing phenylalanine or tryptophan. A D gene is named only where the DNA matches it firmly. Clone size appears in some rows only: once, few, many, or a class for an expanded clone.

v_gene	d_gene	abundance	j_gene	CDR3nt	CDR3aa
TRBV7-2	TRBD1	-	TRBJ1-3	TGTGCCAGCAGCTTAGGCAGGGGGAGCTCTGGAAACACCATATATTTT	CASSLGRGSSGNTIYF
TRBV15	TRBD1	-	TRBJ1-4	TGTGCCGCCAACAGGGGCTCAAATGAAAAACTGGTTTTT	CAANRGSNEKLVF
TRBV12-3/TRBV12-4	-	few	TRBJ2-2	TGTGCCAGCGTTAGAAACACCGGGGAGCTGTTTTTT	CASVRNTGELFF
TRBV18	-	once	TRBJ2-7	TGTGCCAGCTCATCGCAAGCCTACGAGCAGTACTTC	CASSSQAYEQYF
TRBV24-1	TRBD2	few	TRBJ2-3	TGTGCCACCAGTGATCGCACCGGGGGGGCATCAGATACGCAGTATTTT	CATSDRTGGASDTQYF
TRBV19	TRBD2	few	TRBJ2-3	TGTGCCAGTAGTAGAGGTACTAGCGGGGGCTCCACAGATACGCAGTATTTT	CASSRGTSGGSTDTQYF
TRBV2	-	-	TRBJ1-5	TGTGCCAGCAGTGAAGCGGTGGGTAATCAGCCCCAGCATTTT	CASSEAVGNQPQHF
TRBV6-1	-	few	TRBJ1-6	TGTGCCAGCAGTGCCGAGCGGGGTTCACCCCTCCACTTT	CASSAERGSPLHF
TRBV27	TRBD1	-	TRBJ2-7	TGTGCCAGCAGTTTAACCTCAACAGGGGCTGGGGAGCAGTACTTC	CASSLTSTGAGEQYF
TRBV7-2	-	-	TRBJ2-7	TGTGCCAGCAGCTTTGGGGCACAGGGAGTGCAATCCTACGAGCAGTACTTC	CASSFGAQGVQSYEQYF
TRBV27	-	-	TRBJ2-1	TGTGCAGTGGGCGGCCGGAGCTCCTACAATGAGCAGTTCTTC	CAVGGRSSYNEQFF
TRBV24-1	TRBD1	-	TRBJ2-3	TGTGCCACCACCGGGACAGGGGAGACAGATACGCAGTATTTT	CATTGTGETDTQYF
TRBV5-1	-	-	TRBJ2-7	TGCGCCAGCAGCGGGCCGGTAGGGTACTCCTACGAGCAGTACTTC	CASSGPVGYSYEQYF
TRBV19	TRBD2	-	TRBJ2-2	TGTGCCAGTAGTATCCGGACTAGGGGCACCGGGGAGCTGTTTTTT	CASSIRTRGTGELFF
TRBV6-1	-	-	TRBJ2-5	TGTGCCAGCAACTCTAGGGGAACCCAGTACTTC	CASNSRGTQYF
TRBV12-5	TRBD1	-	TRBJ2-5	TGTGGCGCGACAGGGAGGACCCAGTACTTC	CGATGRTQYF
TRBV12-3/TRBV12-4	TRBD2	-	TRBJ2-5	TGTGCCAGCAGTTTGAGCTCGGGGGGACAAGAGACCCAGTACTTC	CASSLSSGGQETQYF
TRBV20-1	TRBD1	-	TRBJ1-6	TGCAGTGCTACGGGACAGCCAAGCTCCTATAATTCACCCCTCCACTTT	CSATGQPSSYNSPLHF
TRBV6-1	-	-	TRBJ1-6	TGTGCCAGCAGGCCCTACCGGGTCCCTCAGGCAAGGGATAATTCACCCCTCCACTTT	CASRPYRVPQARDNSPLHF
TRBV2	-	-	TRBJ1-2	TGTGCCCGAGCGAGTTACGCTAACTATGGCTACACCTTC	CARASYANYGYTF
TRBV20-1	-	-	TRBJ2-5	TGCAGTGCGCCCCGGGGTCTAGCTGGGACCCAGTACTTC	CSAPRGLAGTQYF
TRBV7-2	-	-	TRBJ2-5	TGTGCCAGCAGCTTAGGGATTGGCGGAGCTCAAGAGACCCAGTACTTC	CASSLGIGGAQETQYF
TRBV12-3/TRBV12-4	-	-	TRBJ1-5	TGTGCCAGCAGTTTACAAGGGGCGCGCAATCAGCCCCAGCATTTT	CASSLQGARNQPQHF
TRBV15	TRBD1	-	TRBJ1-6	TGTGCCACCAGCAAAGAGGATACAGGGGATTATAATTCACCCCTCCACTTT	CATSKEDTGDYNSPLHF
TRBV19	-	-	TRBJ2-2	TGTGCCAGTAGTATCCCCACAGGGATTAGCACCGGGGAGCTGTTTTTT	CASSIPTGISTGELFF
TRBV7-9	-	-	TRBJ2-7	TGTGCCAGCAGCTTCACCTTTGGCGAGCAGTACTTC	CASSFTFGEQYF
TRBV2	-	-	TRBJ1-6	TGTGCCAGCAGTGAACCTTCACCCCTCCACTTT	CASSEPSPLHF
TRBV2	-	-	TRBJ2-5	TGTGCCAGCTCTAGGGACCACCAAGAGACCCAGTACTTC	CASSRDHQETQYF